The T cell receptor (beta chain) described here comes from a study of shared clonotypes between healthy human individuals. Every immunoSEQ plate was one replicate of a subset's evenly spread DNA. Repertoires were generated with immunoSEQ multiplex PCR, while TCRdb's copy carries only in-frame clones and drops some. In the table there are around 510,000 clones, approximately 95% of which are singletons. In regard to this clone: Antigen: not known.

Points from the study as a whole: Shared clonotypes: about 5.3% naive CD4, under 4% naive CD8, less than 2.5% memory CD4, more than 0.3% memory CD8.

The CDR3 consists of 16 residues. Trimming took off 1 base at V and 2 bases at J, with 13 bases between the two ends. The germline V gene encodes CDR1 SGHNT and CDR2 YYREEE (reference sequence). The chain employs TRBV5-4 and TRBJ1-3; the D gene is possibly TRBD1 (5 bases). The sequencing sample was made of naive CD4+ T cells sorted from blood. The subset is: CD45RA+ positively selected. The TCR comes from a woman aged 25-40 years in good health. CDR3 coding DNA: TGTGCCAGCAGCTTGAATCCCGGGGGGGCTGGAAACACCATATATTTT. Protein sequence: CASSLNPGGAGNTIYF.